This record looks at one TCR beta chain sequence and its context. Other DNA sequences in the same sample also yield this CDR3. CDR1 and CDR2 (germline): GTSNPN, SVGIG (reference sequence). V was cut by 0 bases and J by 4 bases, with 4 bases left in between. The CDR3 extends over 12 amino acids. This record belongs to a study of blood T cell repertoires in COVID-19. Study-wide context: Samples of COVID-19 (acute and convalescent) were obtained from the United States, Italy and Spain.

Patients of the Seattle cohort, enrolled during active infection, were followed longitudinally. In the source study's methods: Reference gene primer amplification gave nucleated cell count estimates. Assay: immunoSEQ multiplex PCR; the TCRdb copy retains only in-frame clones and omits some. Clone size and V and J calls were adopted from that table, with D and trimming inferred from the DNA. The table shows about 400,000 clones, with 65% to 90% occurring only once. Sequences were obtained from peripheral blood. The chain combines TRBV30 with TRBJ1-3; D is uncertain. The TCR comes from a woman in her sixties with COVID-19, enrolled during active disease. The CDR3 nucleotides are TGTGCCTGGAGTGTCGCGGGAAACACCATATATTTT. Its protein product is CAWSVAGNTIYF. The complete variable domain, with remaining parts taken from reference TRBV30 and TRBJ1-3, reads SQTIHQWPATLVQPVGSPLSLECTVEGTSNPNLYWYRQAAGRGLQLLFYSVGIGQISSEVPQNLSASRPQDRQFILSSKKLLLSDSGFYLCAWSVAGNTIYFGEGSWLTVV.